The entry that follows covers one TCR beta chain sequence. The study enrolled ophthalmopathy donors with moderate-to-severe activity, CAS ≥3, NOSPECS ≥4 and duration under 3 months. The CDR3 length is 18 residues. The V gene lost 0 bases and the J gene lost 6 bases, with 20 bases spanning the gap. Germline lookup yields CDR1 LGHNT and CDR2 FRNRAP. This sample was included in a study of Graves' ophthalmopathy and Graves' hyperthyroidism. RNA transcripts were the template, and TCR beta CDR3 regions were amplified from them. HTBI-primed RT-PCR formed the first round, and a multiplex PCR formed the second. Via MiXCR, TCRdb re-called the multiplex PCR reads, giving one row per CDR3 protein. The data hold hundreds of thousands of distinct CDR3 sequences, with around 50% observed a single time.

The chain combines TRBV12-5 with TRBJ2-2, with D possibly TRBD1 on 7 matching bases. The sequencing sample was made of peripheral blood. This TCR came from an adult man with Graves' ophthalmopathy. The CDR3 coding sequence is TGTGCTAGTGGTTTGGTAGTTAGGAGGGACAGCCAAGCCGGGGAGCTGTTTTTT. Protein sequence: CASGLVVRRDSQAGELFF. The whole variable domain, remainder taken from reference TRBV12-5 and TRBJ2-2, is DARVTQTPRHKVTEMGQEVTMRCQPILGHNTVFWYRQTMMQGLELLAYFRNRAPLDDSGMPKDRFSAEMPDATLATLKIQPSEPRDSAVYFCASGLVVRRDSQAGELFFGEGSRLTVL.